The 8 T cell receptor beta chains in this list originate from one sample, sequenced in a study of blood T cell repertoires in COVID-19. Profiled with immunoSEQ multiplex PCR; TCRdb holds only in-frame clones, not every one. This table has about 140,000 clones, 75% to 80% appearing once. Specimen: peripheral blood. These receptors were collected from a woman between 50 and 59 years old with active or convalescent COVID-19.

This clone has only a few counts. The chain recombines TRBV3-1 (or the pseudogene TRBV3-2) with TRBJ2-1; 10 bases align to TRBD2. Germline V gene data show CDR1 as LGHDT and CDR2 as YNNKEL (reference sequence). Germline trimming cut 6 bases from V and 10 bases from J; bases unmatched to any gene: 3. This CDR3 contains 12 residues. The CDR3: CASSWTSGEQFF. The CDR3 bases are TGTGCCAGCAGTTGGACTAGCGGCGAGCAGTTCTTC.

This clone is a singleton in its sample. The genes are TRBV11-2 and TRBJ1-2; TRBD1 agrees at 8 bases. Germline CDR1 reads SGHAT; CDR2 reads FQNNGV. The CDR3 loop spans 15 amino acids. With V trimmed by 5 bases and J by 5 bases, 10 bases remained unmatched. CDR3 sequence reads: CASSTGQGSPYGYTF. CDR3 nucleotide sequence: TGTGCCAGCAGCACAGGACAGGGCTCCCCTTATGGCTACACCTTC.

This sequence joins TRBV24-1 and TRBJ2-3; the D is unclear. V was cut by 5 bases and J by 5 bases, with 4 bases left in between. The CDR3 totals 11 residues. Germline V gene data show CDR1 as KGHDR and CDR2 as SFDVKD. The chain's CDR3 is CATSALDTQYF. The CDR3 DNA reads TGTGCCACCAGTGCATTAGATACGCAGTATTTT.

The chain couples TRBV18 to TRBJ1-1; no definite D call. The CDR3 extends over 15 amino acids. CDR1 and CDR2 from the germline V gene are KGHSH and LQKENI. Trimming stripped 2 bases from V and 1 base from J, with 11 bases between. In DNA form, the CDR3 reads TGTGCCAGCTCACCATCAGCTCGGGGGAACACTGAAGCTTTCTTT. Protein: CASSPSARGNTEAFF.

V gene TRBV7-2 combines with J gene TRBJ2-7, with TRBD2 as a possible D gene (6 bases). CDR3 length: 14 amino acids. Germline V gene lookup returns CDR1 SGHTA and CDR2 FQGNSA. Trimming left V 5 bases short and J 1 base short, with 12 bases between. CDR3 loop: CASSPLASSYEQYF. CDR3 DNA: TGTGCCAGCAGCCCGCTAGCGTCTTCCTACGAGCAGTACTTC.

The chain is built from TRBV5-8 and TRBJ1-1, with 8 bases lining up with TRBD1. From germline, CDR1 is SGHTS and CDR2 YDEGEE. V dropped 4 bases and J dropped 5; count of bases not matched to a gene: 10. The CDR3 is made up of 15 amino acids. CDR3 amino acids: CASSIAGGAGTEAFF. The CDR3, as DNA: TGTGCCAGCAGCATAGCAGGGGGCGCGGGGACTGAAGCTTTCTTT.

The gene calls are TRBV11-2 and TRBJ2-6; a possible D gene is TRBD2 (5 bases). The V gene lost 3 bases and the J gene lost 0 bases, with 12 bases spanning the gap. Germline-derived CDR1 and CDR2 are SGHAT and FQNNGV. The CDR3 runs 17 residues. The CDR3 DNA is TGTGCCAGCAGCTTGAGCGGTTATAGCTCTGGGGCCAACGTCCTGACTTTC. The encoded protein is CASSLSGYSSGANVLTF.

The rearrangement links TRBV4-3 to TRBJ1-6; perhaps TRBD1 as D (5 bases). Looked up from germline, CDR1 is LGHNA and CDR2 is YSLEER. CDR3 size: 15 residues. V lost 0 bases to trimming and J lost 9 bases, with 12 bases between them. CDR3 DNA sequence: TGCGCCAGCAGCCAAGATCAAGGGGCGAGTTCACCCCTCCACTTT. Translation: CASSQDQGASSPLHF.